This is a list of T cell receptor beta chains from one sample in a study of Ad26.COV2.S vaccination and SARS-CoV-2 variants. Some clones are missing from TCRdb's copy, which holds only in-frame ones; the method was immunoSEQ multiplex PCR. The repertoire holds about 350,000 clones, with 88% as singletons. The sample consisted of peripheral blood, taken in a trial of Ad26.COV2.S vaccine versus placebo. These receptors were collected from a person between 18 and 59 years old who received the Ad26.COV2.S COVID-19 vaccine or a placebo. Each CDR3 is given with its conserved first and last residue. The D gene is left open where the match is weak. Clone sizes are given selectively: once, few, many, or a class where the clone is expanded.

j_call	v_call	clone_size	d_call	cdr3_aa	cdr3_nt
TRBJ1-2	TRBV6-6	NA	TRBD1	CASSYSPDRGDGYTF	TGTGCCAGCAGTTACTCTCCGGACAGGGGCGATGGCTACACCTTC
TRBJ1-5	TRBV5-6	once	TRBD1	CASSKGQANNQPQHF	TGTGCCAGCAGTAAGGGACAGGCCAACAATCAGCCCCAGCATTTT
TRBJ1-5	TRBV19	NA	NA	CASSIMGNQPQHF	TGTGCCAGTAGTATAATGGGAAATCAGCCCCAGCATTTT
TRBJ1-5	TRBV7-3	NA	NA	CASSLTANQPQHF	TGTGCCAGCAGCTTAACCGCCAATCAGCCCCAGCATTTT
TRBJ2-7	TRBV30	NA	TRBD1	CAWSVGGQGRLYEQYF	TGTGCCTGGAGTGTAGGGGGACAGGGGAGGCTCTACGAGCAGTACTTC
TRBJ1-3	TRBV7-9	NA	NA	CASSRRGSWIYF	TGTGCCAGCAGCAGGAGGGGTTCTTGGATATATTTT
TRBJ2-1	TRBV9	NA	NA	CASSVEGRIPYNEQFF	TGTGCCAGCAGCGTAGAAGGGAGGATCCCCTACAATGAGCAGTTCTTC
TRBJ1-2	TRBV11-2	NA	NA	CASTRSRVMEYGYTF	TGTGCCAGCACGCGGTCGAGGGTAATGGAGTATGGCTACACCTTC
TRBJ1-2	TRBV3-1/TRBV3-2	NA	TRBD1	CASSPQGQTNYGYTF	TGTGCCAGCAGCCCCCAGGGACAGACTAACTATGGCTACACCTTC
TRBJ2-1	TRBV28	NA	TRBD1	CASSPNPGGWYEQFF	TGTGCCAGCAGTCCAAACCCAGGGGGCTGGTATGAGCAGTTCTTC
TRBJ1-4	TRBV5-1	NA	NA	CASSLDPATNEKLFF	TGCGCCAGCAGCTTGGATCCAGCAACTAATGAAAAACTGTTTTTT
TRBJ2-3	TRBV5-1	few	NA	CASIQDGADTQYF	TGCGCCAGCATTCAAGATGGCGCAGATACGCAGTATTTT
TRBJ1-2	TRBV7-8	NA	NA	CASSLVHGGSWGYTF	TGTGCCAGCAGCTTAGTTCACGGGGGTTCGTGGGGCTACACCTTC
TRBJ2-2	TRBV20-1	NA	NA	CSASQGIPGELFF	TGCAGTGCTAGTCAGGGAATCCCCGGGGAGCTGTTTTTT
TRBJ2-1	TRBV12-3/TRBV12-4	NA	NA	CASHAEYNEQFF	TGTGCCAGCCACGCGGAGTACAATGAGCAGTTCTTC
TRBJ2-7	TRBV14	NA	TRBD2	CASSPPGTSGSYEQYF	TGTGCCAGCAGCCCACCCGGGACTAGCGGGAGCTACGAGCAGTACTTC
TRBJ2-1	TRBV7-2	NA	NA	CASSLQSGTVTYNEQFF	TGTGCCAGCAGCTTACAATCCGGGACTGTGACCTACAATGAGCAGTTCTTC
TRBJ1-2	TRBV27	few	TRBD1	CASSFRQGHGYTF	TGTGCCAGCAGTTTCCGACAGGGTCATGGCTACACCTTC
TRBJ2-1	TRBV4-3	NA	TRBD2	CASSQATRTSSYNEQFF	TGCGCCAGCAGCCAAGCAACCCGGACTAGCTCCTACAATGAGCAGTTCTTC
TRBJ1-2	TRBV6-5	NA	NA	CASSKQYRGDALYTF	TGTGCCAGCAGTAAGCAATACCGGGGGGACGCCCTGTATACCTTC
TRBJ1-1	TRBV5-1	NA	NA	CASSLGDGLGTEAFF	TGCGCCAGCAGCTTGGGAGATGGTTTGGGCACTGAAGCTTTCTTT
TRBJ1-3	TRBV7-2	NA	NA	CASSRQTHTIYF	TGTGCCAGCAGCAGACAGACCCACACCATATATTTT
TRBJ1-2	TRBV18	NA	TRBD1	CASSYGTGGSNYGYTF	TGTGCCAGCTCCTATGGGACAGGGGGCTCGAACTATGGCTACACCTTC
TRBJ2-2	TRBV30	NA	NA	CAWSAPGGFTGELFF	TGTGCCTGGAGTGCCCCCGGGGGCTTCACCGGGGAGCTGTTTTTT
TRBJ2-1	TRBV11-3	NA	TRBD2	CASSPTSGSTEQFF	TGTGCCAGCAGCCCAACTAGCGGGAGTACTGAGCAGTTCTTC
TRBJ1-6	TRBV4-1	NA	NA	CASSQERSGTDLSYNSPLHF	TGCGCCAGCAGCCAAGAAAGGAGTGGGACGGATCTCTCCTATAATTCACCCCTCCACTTT